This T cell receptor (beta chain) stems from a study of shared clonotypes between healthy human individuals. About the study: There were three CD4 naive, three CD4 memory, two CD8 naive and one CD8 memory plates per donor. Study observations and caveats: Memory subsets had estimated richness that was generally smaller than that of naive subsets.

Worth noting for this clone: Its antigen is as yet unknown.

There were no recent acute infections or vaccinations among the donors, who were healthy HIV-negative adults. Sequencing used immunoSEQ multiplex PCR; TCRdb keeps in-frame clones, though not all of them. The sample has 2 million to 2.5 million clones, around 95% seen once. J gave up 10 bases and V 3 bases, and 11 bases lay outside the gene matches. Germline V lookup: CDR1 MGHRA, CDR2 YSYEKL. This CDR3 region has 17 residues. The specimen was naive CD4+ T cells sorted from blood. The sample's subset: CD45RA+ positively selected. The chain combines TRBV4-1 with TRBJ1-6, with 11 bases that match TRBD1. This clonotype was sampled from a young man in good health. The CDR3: CASSHEDRGLLNSPLHF. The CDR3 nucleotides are TGCGCCAGCAGCCACGAGGACAGGGGGCTTCTGAACTCACCCCTCCACTTT.